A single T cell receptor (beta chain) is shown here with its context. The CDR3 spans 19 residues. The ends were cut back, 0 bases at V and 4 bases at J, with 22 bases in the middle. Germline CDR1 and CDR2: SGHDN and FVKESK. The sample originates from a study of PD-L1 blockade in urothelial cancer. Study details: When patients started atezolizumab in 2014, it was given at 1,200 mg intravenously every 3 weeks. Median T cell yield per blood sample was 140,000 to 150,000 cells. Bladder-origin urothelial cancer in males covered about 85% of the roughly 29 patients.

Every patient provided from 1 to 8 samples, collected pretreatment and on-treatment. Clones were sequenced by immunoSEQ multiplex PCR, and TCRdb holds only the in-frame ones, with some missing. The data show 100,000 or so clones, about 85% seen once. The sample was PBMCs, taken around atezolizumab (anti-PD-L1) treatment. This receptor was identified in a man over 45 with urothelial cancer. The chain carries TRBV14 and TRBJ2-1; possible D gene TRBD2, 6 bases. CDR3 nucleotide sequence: TGTGCCAGCAGCCAAGAAGAGGGCCTGGCGGGACGTCTATACAATGAGCAGTTCTTC. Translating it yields CASSQEEGLAGRLYNEQFF.